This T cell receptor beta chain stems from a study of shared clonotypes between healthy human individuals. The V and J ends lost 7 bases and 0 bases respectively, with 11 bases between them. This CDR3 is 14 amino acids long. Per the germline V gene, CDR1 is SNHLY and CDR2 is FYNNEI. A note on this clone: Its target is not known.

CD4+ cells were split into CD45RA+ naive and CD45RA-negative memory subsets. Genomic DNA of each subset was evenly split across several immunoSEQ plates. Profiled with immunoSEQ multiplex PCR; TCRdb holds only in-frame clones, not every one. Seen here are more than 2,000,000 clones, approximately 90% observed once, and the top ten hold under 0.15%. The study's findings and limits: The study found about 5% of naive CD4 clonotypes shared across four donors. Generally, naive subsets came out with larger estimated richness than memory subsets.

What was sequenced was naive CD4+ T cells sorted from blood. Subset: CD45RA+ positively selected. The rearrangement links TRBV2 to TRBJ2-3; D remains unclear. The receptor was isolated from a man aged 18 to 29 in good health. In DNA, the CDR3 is TGTGCCAGCAATTTGGAGCTGAGCACAGATACGCAGTATTTT. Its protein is CASNLELSTDTQYF.